A single sample is the source of the 26 T cell receptor beta chains below, sequenced in a study of T cell clonality in common variable immunodeficiency. These TCRs are of unknown antigen specificity. General study points: Reportedly, TCR beta sequences from common variable immunodeficiency showed fewer deletions and N-nucleotide insertions.

Libraries were prepared by immunoSEQ multiplex PCR; TCRdb keeps only in-frame clonotypes and omits some of them. The sample presents under 40,000 clones, none singletons. Sequenced material: peripheral blood mononuclear cells. The receptors were gathered from a human donor with common variable immunodeficiency.

In this sample, this clone turned up a few times. The read ends 3 residues early relative to the CDR3; the germline J gene fills the gap. This sample includes further DNA sequences coding for the same CDR3. The V gene is TRBV6-2 or TRBV6-3, the J gene TRBJ2-5; TRBD2 matches 12 bases. The CDR3 loop spans 14 amino acids. Germline V gives CDR1 MNHEY, CDR2 SVGEGT. V trimming: 8 bases; J trimming: 0 bases; junction bases outside the gene matches: 1. CDR3 DNA, as far as it was read: TGTGCCAGCGGGACTAGCGGGTACCAAGAGACC. Translating it yields CASGTSGYQET. The whole CDR3 reads CASGTSGYQETQYF.

A few counts support this clone. The CDR3 DNA, read in part, is TGTGCCAGCAGCCGCGACGGGGGTGGGAATCAGCCC. Protein: CASSRDGGGNQP. The CDR3, in full, reads CASSRDGGGNQPQHF. This chain links TRBV7-9 with TRBJ1-5; perhaps TRBD1 as D (5 bases). Sequencing ends 3 residues short of the CDR3 end; the germline J gene provides the rest. This CDR3 region has 15 residues. With 5 bases removed from V and 4 bases from J, the gap between germline ends came to 15 bases. Germline loops: CDR1 SEHNR, CDR2 FQNEAQ (reference sequence).

This clone was seen more than once but under ten times. The read terminates 3 residues ahead of where the CDR3 ends, so the germline J gene completes it. The V call is TRBV2, the J call TRBJ1-2; 9 bases fit TRBD1. The germline gives CDR1 SNHLY, CDR2 FYNNEI. Trimming removed 8 bases from V and 5 bases from J; junction bases left unmatched: 6. This CDR3 comprises 13 residues. This chain's CDR3 is CASLQGAVYGYTF. CDR3 bases read: TGTGCCAGCCTACAGGGGGCGGTTTATGGC. The variable domain in full, completed from reference TRBV2 and TRBJ1-2, reads EPEVTQTPSHQVTQMGQEVILRCVPISNHLYFYWYRQILGQKVEFLVSFYNNEISEKSEIFDDQFSVERPDGSNFTLKIRSTKLEDSAMYFCASLQGAVYGYTFGSGTRLTVV.

This clone has only a few counts. Read data end 3 residues before the CDR3 end; the end is taken from the germline J gene. This chain links TRBV5-1 with TRBJ1-1, with D perhaps matching TRBD1 (5 bases). V was clipped by 4 bases and J by 0 bases, with 13 bases between them. This CDR3 region has 15 residues. Germline CDR1 reads SGHRS; CDR2 reads YFSETQ. The part of the CDR3 DNA that was read is TGCGCCAGCAGCCCCGGTGGGGCAATGAACACTGAA. Its translation: CASSPGGAMNTE. The whole CDR3 region reads CASSPGGAMNTEAFF.

Comments on this clone: The read terminates 3 residues ahead of where the CDR3 ends, so the germline J gene completes it. The chain has TRBV7-6 and TRBJ2-2; 13 nucleotides agree with TRBD2. The CDR3 runs 16 residues. Germline loops: CDR1 SGHVS, CDR2 FNYEAQ. The V segment lost 5 bases and the J segment 5 bases; nucleotides outside the gene matches: 5. The part of the CDR3 DNA that was read is TGTGCCAGCAGCCATTGGACTAGCGGGGGAACCGGGGAG. It encodes CASSHWTSGGTGE. The full CDR3 is CASSHWTSGGTGELFF.

To note about this clone: The CDR3 end falls 3 residues outside the read, so it is completed with the germline J gene. The V call is TRBV18, the J call TRBJ1-3, with a possible D match to TRBD1 (5 bases). This CDR3 has 19 amino acids. Trimming cost V 0 bases and J 0 bases, with 18 bases left between them. Germline V lookup: CDR1 KGHSH, CDR2 LQKENI. CDR3 loop: CASSPPMGLTPVSGNTIYF. The sequenced part of the CDR3 DNA is TGTGCCAGCTCACCACCGATGGGACTTACTCCAGTCTCTGGAAACACC.

To note about this clone: The DNA ends 3 residues before the CDR3 does, and the rest of the CDR3 is filled in from the germline J gene. V gene TRBV7-9 combines with J gene TRBJ1-3; 11 nucleotides line up with TRBD1. Unmatched junction bases numbered 4, after V lost 7 bases and J lost 2 bases. CDR1 is SEHNR, CDR2 FQNEAQ, per germline (reference sequence). The CDR3 length is 15 residues. The CDR3 spells CASNQGQGAGNTIYF. The sequenced part of the CDR3 DNA is TGTGCCAGCAATCAGGGACAGGGGGCTGGAAACACC.

This clone was detected only a few times. Read sequence stops 3 residues before the CDR3 end, and the germline J gene provides the missing end. The V gene is TRBV20-1, the J gene TRBJ1-2; a possible D gene is TRBD1 (6 bases). The CDR3 loop spans 15 amino acids. Trimming pared 5 bases from V and 6 bases from J, leaving 22 bases between. Germline V gives CDR1 DFQATT, CDR2 SNEGSKA (reference sequence). The CDR3 bases that were read are TGCAGTGCTGGGGGCACAGGCCGGAGGTTGAATGGC. Protein product: CSAGGTGRRLNG. The complete CDR3 protein is CSAGGTGRRLNGYTF.

As regards this clone: The CDR3 goes on 3 residues after the read ends, and that part is filled in from the germline J gene. The chain employs TRBV7-2 and TRBJ2-5; D not resolved. CDR1 is SGHTA and CDR2 is FQGNSA in the germline V gene. V lost 2 bases and J lost 1, with 8 bases in between. CDR3 length: 14 amino acids. The CDR3 bases that were read are TGTGCCAGCAGCTTATCGACACCCCAAGAGACC. This encodes CASSLSTPQET. The full CDR3 protein is CASSLSTPQETQYF. The whole variable domain, remainder taken from reference TRBV7-2 and TRBJ2-5, is GAGVSQSPSNKVTEKGKDVELRCDPISGHTALYWYRQSLGQGLEFLIYFQGNSAPDKSGLPSDRFSAERTGGSVSTLTIQRTQQEDSAVYLCASSLSTPQETQYFGPGTRLLVL.

With regard to this clone: The read falls 3 residues short of the CDR3 end, and the missing part is taken from the germline J gene. V and J are TRBV19 and TRBJ2-2; no definite D call. CDR1 and CDR2 (germline): LNHDA, SQIVND (reference sequence). The CDR3 consists of 15 residues. V shed 0 bases and J shed 4 bases, with 9 bases lying between them. The DNA read from the CDR3 is TGTGCCAGTAGTATAGATAGCTCACGCACCGGGGAG. This encodes CASSIDSSRTGE. The entire CDR3 sequence reads CASSIDSSRTGELFF.

Only a few counts were recorded for this clone. Read sequence stops 3 residues before the CDR3 end, and the germline J gene provides the missing end. The chain links TRBV2 to TRBJ2-7, with 8 positions matching TRBD1. Germline CDR1 is SNHLY and CDR2 is FYNNEI. The CDR3 has 14 amino acids. V trimming: 2 bases; J trimming: 5 bases; junction bases outside the gene matches: 5. The chain's CDR3 is CASSENRGTDEQYF. The CDR3 DNA, read in part, is TGTGCCAGCAGTGAAAACAGGGGGACCGACGAG.

Regarding this clone: The CDR3 end lies 3 residues beyond the end of the read and is filled in from the germline J gene. This rearrangement joins TRBV30 to TRBJ2-1; D not resolved. This CDR3 comprises 13 residues. The V end was cut by 0 bases, the J end by 5 bases, with 8 bases between. From germline, CDR1 is GTSNPN and CDR2 SVGIG (reference sequence). CDR3 sequence reads: CAWSVLRNNEQFF. The DNA read from the CDR3 is TGTGCCTGGAGTGTGCTCAGAAACAATGAG.

This clone has a handful of counts. The CDR3 end falls 3 residues outside the read, so it is completed with the germline J gene. The rearrangement links TRBV30 to TRBJ1-6, with D hard to call. This CDR3 has 13 amino acids. V shed 4 bases and J shed 10 bases, with 14 bases lying between them. The germline V gene encodes CDR1 GTSNPN and CDR2 SVGIG (reference sequence). The CDR3 DNA, read in part, is TGTGCCTGGAACCAGGCCCGTAGATCACCC. It translates to CAWNQARRSP. The CDR3 reads in full as CAWNQARRSPLHF.

Many counts were recorded for this clone. The CDR3 is cut off 3 residues early in the read; its end comes from the germline J gene. The V gene is TRBV7-3, the J gene TRBJ2-1; D gene unclear. The germline gives CDR1 SGHTA, CDR2 FQGTGA. The CDR3 is 13 amino acids. Trimming removed 3 bases at V and 8 bases at J, with 11 bases between. This CDR3 reads CASSLRYRDEQFF. CDR3 DNA (partial): TGTGCCAGCAGCTTGAGGTACAGAGATGAG.

The CDR3 sequence is CASSLTGAAGTEAFF. CDR3 DNA (partial): TGTGCCAGCTCGCTAACAGGGGCCGCGGGCACTGAA. The chain carries TRBV18 and TRBJ1-1; 7 bases agree with TRBD1. The CDR3 goes on 3 residues after the read ends, and that part is filled in from the germline J gene. This CDR3 region has 15 residues. Germline CDR1 and CDR2: KGHSH and LQKENI. Losses at the gene ends were 6 bases for V and 4 bases for J; bases not matched to a gene: 11.

To note about this clone: The CDR3 end lies 3 residues beyond the end of the read and is filled in from the germline J gene. The rearrangement uses TRBV7-6 and TRBJ1-1; 7 positions agree with TRBD1. Germline CDR1 is SGHVS and CDR2 is FNYEAQ. CDR3 length equals 13 residues. The J segment lost 1 base and the V segment lost 8 bases, leaving 4 bases of the junction unmatched. The DNA read from the CDR3 is TGTGCCAGCCGGGGGACAGCGAACACTGAA. It specifies CASRGTANTE. The full CDR3 protein is CASRGTANTEAFF.

With respect to this clone: The read halts 3 residues ahead of the CDR3 end, with the missing end drawn from the germline J gene. The chain is built from TRBV5-6 and TRBJ1-2, with D possibly being TRBD1 (6 bases). CDR3 length: 14 residues. Looked up from germline, CDR1 is SGHDT and CDR2 is YYEEEE. The V end lost 0 bases, the J end lost 4 bases, and 10 bases lay between the germline ends. The CDR3 sequence: CASSLDRTVYGYTF. The CDR3 DNA, read in part, is TGTGCCAGCAGCTTGGACCGGACAGTCTATGGC. The variable domain in full, completed from reference TRBV5-6 and TRBJ1-2, reads DAGVTQSPTHLIKTRGQQVTLRCSPKSGHDTVSWYQQALGQGPQFIFQYYEEEERQRGNFPDRFSGHQFPNYSSELNVNALLLGDSALYLCASSLDRTVYGYTFGSGTRLTVV.

This clone was found a few times. Sequencing ends 3 residues short of the CDR3 end; the germline J gene provides the rest. The rearrangement joins TRBV19 to TRBJ2-7; tentatively, D is TRBD1 (5 bases). CDR3 length equals 14 residues. Trimming removed 3 bases at V and 0 bases at J, with 9 bases between. Looked up from germline, CDR1 is LNHDA and CDR2 is SQIVND (reference sequence). The CDR3 spells CASSIRQNSYEQYF. The covered CDR3 bases are TGTGCCAGTAGTATCCGACAGAACTCCTACGAG.

On this clone: The sequenced fragment ends 3 residues before the CDR3 boundary, so the rest is inferred from the germline J gene. This chain uses TRBV6-2 or TRBV6-3 with TRBJ2-7, with no clear D. The ends were cut back, 6 bases at V and 6 bases at J, with 24 bases in the middle. This CDR3 spans 16 amino acids. Germline assignment: CDR1 MNHEY and CDR2 SVGEGT. The CDR3 bases that were read are TGTGCCAGCAGGCGACCCCCCTGGCAGGATGAGGCCGAG. As protein: CASRRPPWQDEAE. The full CDR3 sequence reads CASRRPPWQDEAEQYF.

This clone was seen only a few times. Sequencing ends 3 residues short of the CDR3 end; the germline J gene provides the rest. The chain carries TRBV5-1 and TRBJ2-5; tentatively, D is TRBD1 (5 bases). V was shortened by 5 bases and J by 5 bases, with 19 bases between the two germline ends. Germline lookup yields CDR1 SGHRS and CDR2 YFSETQ. There are 15 residues in the CDR3. The CDR3 bases that were read are TGCGCCAGCAGAACGGGTATAGGGGCTGGGGAGACC. The encoded protein is CASRTGIGAGET. The whole CDR3 reads CASRTGIGAGETQYF.

Concerning this clone: The read terminates 3 residues before the CDR3 end, so the remaining end is supplied by the germline J gene. J is TRBJ2-3 and V is TRBV5-1; the D gene is possibly TRBD1 (6 bases). Germline V gene lookup returns CDR1 SGHRS and CDR2 YFSETQ. The CDR3 totals 14 residues. V was trimmed by 2 bases and J by 1 base, leaving 8 bases between them. The sequenced part of the CDR3 DNA is TGCGCCAGCAGCTTCCCAGGGGGCACAGATACG. Its protein is CASSFPGGTDT. The complete CDR3 protein is CASSFPGGTDTQYF.

This clone has only a few counts. With the read ending 3 residues before the CDR3 end, the germline J gene is used to fill in that end. The chain is built from TRBV6-2 or TRBV6-3 and TRBJ2-7, with 10 nucleotides matching TRBD1. CDR3 size: 16 residues. After removal of 7 bases from V and 5 bases from J, the junction contained 14 bases not matched to a gene. Germline-derived CDR1 and CDR2 are MNHEY and SVGEGT. CDR3 DNA, as far as it was read: TGTGCCAGCAACGATCCTTCCGGGACAGGGGTCAACGAG. Protein: CASNDPSGTGVNE. The entire CDR3 is CASNDPSGTGVNEQYF.

This clone was picked up a small number of times. With the read ending 3 residues before the CDR3 end, the germline J gene is used to fill in that end. The chain combines TRBV2 with TRBJ1-1; a possible D gene is TRBD1 (6 bases). The germline V and J ends were trimmed by 4 bases and 4 bases, with 10 bases remaining between them. CDR1 and CDR2 (germline): SNHLY, FYNNEI. The CDR3 contains 13 residues. The part of the CDR3 DNA that was read is TGTGCCAGCAGTGTAGGGGGTACCACTGAA. Translating it yields CASSVGGTTE. The entire CDR3 reads CASSVGGTTEAFF. Full variable domain (outside the CDR3, taken from reference TRBV2 and TRBJ1-1): EPEVTQTPSHQVTQMGQEVILRCVPISNHLYFYWYRQILGQKVEFLVSFYNNEISEKSEIFDDQFSVERPDGSNFTLKIRSTKLEDSAMYFCASSVGGTTEAFFGQGTRLTVV.

There are many counts of this clone. The CDR3 goes on 3 residues after the read ends, and that part is filled in from the germline J gene. The rearrangement joins TRBV29-1 to TRBJ1-1, with TRBD1 matching over 7 bases. The length of the CDR3 is 13 residues. V shed 6 bases, J shed 1 base, and the junction held 5 bases outside the gene matches. Germline V CDR1 and CDR2: SQVTM, ANQGSEA. The DNA read from the CDR3 is TGCAGCGTAGAACAGGGGTGGAACACTGAA. Protein product: CSVEQGWNTE. The CDR3 in full is CSVEQGWNTEAFF.

This clone was observed many times. The DNA ends 3 residues before the CDR3 does, and the rest of the CDR3 is filled in from the germline J gene. The chain has TRBV20-1 and TRBJ2-7; 9 nucleotides match TRBD2. V trimming: 1 base; J trimming: 4 bases; junction bases outside the gene matches: 8. Germline CDR1 reads DFQATT; CDR2 reads SNEGSKA (reference sequence). The CDR3 contains 15 residues. CDR3 in amino acids: CSARVGAGGLYEQYF. The sequenced part of the CDR3 DNA is TGCAGTGCTAGAGTGGGGGCGGGGGGGCTTTACGAG.

In its sample, this clone was seen a few times. The read halts 3 residues ahead of the CDR3 end, with the missing end drawn from the germline J gene. The chain carries TRBV19 and TRBJ1-6, with 7 bases fitting TRBD1. The CDR3 contains 14 residues. In germline, CDR1 is LNHDA, CDR2 SQIVND (reference sequence). The ends lost 7 bases at V and 6 bases at J; junction bases unmatched: 6. The CDR3 here is CASTPDRVNSPLHF. The CDR3 DNA, read in part, is TGTGCCAGTACCCCAGACAGGGTTAATTCACCC.